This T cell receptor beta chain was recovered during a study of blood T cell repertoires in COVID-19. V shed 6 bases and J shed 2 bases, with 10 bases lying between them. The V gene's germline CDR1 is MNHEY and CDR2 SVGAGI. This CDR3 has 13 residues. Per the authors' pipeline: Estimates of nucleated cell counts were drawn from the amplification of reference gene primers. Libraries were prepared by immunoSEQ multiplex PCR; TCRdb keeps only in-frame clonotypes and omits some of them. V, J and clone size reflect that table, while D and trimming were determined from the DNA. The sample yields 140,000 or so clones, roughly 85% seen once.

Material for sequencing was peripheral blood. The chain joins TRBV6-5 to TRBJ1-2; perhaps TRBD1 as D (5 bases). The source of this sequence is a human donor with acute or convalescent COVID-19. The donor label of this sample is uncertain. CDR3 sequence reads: CASSLTVNYGYTF. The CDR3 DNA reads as TGTGCCAGCAGCCTGACAGTCAACTATGGCTACACCTTC.